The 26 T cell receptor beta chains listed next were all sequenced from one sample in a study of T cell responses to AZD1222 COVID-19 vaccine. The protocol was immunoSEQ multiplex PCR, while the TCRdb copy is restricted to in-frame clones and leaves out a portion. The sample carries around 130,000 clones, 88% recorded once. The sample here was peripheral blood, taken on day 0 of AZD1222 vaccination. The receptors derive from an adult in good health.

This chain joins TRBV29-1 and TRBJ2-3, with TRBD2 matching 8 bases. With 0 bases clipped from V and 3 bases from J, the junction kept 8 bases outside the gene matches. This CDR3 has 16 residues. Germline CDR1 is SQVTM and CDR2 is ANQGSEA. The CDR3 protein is CSVEDLVAGLTDTQYF. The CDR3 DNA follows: TGCAGCGTTGAAGATTTAGTAGCGGGACTGACAGATACGCAGTATTTT.

The CDR3 loop reads CASSFPGLAGYNEQFF. CDR3 DNA sequence: TGTGCCAGCAGTTTCCCGGGACTAGCGGGGTACAATGAGCAGTTCTTC. This chain uses TRBV6-2 or TRBV6-3 with TRBJ2-1, with 13 positions matching TRBD2. CDR1 is MNHEY, CDR2 SVGEGT, per germline. J lost 4 bases, V lost 4 bases, and 4 bases had no gene match. The CDR3 length is 16 residues.

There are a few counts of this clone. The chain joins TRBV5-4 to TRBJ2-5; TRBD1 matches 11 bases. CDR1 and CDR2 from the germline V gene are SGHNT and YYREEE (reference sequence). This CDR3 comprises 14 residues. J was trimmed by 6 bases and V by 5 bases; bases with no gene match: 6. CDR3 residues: CASREGQGGQTQYF. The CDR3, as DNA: TGTGCCAGCAGGGAGGGACAGGGGGGACAGACCCAGTACTTC.

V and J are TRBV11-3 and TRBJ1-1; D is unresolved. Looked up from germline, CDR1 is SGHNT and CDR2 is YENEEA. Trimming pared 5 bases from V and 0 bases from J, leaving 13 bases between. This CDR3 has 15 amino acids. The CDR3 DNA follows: TGTGCCAGCAGCCAGGACGGTCAGCTGAACACTGAAGCTTTCTTT. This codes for CASSQDGQLNTEAFF.

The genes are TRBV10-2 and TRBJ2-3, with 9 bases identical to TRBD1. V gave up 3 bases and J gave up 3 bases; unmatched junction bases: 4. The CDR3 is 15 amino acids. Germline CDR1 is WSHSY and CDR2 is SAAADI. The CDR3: CASSDQGQGTDTQYF. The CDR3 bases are TGCGCCAGCAGTGACCAGGGACAGGGAACAGATACGCAGTATTTT.

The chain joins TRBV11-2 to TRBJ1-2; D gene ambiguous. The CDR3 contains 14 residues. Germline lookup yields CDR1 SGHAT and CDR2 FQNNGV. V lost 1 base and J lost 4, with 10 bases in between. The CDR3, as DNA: TGTGCCAGCAGCTTAGCGTGGGGTGGCTATGGCTACACCTTC. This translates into CASSLAWGGYGYTF. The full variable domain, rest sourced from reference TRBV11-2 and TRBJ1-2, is EAGVAQSPRYKIIEKRQSVAFWCNPISGHATLYWYQQILGQGPKLLIQFQNNGVVDDSQLPKDRFSAERLKGVDSTLKIQPAKLEDSAVYLCASSLAWGGYGYTFGSGTRLTVV.

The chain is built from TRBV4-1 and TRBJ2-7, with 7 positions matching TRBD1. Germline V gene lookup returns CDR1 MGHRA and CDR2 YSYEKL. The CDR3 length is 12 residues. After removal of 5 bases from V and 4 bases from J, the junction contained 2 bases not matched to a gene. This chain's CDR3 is CASSSRGYEQYF. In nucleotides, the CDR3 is TGCGCCAGCAGCTCCAGGGGGTACGAGCAGTACTTC.

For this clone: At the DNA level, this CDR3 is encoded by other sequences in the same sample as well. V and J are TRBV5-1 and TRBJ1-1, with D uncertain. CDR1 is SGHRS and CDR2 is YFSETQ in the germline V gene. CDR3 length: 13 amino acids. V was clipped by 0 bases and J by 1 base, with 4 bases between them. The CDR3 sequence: CASSLAGNTEAFF. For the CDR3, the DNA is TGCGCCAGCAGCTTGGCGGGGAACACTGAAGCTTTCTTT.

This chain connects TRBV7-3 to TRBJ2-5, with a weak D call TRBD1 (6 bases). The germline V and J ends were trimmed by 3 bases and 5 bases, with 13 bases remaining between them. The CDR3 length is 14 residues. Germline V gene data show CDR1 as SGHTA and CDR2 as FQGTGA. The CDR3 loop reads CASSLSGVGETQYF. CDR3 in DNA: TGTGCCAGCAGCTTGTCAGGGGTGGGGGAGACCCAGTACTTC.

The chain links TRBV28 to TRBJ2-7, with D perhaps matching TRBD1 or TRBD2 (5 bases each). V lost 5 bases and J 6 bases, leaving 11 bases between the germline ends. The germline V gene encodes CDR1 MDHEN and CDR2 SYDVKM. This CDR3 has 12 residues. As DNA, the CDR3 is TGTGCCAGCAGTGGGACGACGAGCGAGCAGTACTTC. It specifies CASSGTTSEQYF.

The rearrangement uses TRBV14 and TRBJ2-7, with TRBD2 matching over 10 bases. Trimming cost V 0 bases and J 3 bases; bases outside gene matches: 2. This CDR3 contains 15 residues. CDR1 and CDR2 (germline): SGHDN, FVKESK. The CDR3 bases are TGTGCCAGCAGCCAAGAACTAGCGGGGTACTACGAGCAGTACTTC. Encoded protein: CASSQELAGYYEQYF.

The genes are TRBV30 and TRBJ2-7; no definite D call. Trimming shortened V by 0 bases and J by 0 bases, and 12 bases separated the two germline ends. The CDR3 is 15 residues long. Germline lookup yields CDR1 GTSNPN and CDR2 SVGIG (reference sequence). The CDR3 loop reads CAWSVKGASSYEQYF. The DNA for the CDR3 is TGTGCCTGGAGTGTAAAAGGAGCTTCCTCCTACGAGCAGTACTTC.

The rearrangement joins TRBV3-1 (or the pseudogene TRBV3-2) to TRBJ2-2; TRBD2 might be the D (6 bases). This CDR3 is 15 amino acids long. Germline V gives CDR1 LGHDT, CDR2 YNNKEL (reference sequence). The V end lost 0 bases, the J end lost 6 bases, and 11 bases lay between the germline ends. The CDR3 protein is CASSQDVLAAGELFF. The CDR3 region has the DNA TGTGCCAGCAGCCAAGATGTACTAGCCGCCGGGGAGCTGTTTTTT.

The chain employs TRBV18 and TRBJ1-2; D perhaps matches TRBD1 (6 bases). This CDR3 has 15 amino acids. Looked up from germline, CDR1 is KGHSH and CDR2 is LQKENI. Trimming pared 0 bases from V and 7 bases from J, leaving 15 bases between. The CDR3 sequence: CASSPPAATGPGYTF. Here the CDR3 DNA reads TGTGCCAGCTCACCACCGGCGGCTACAGGGCCTGGCTACACCTTC. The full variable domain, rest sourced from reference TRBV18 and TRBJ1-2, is NAGVMQNPRHLVRRRGQEARLRCSPMKGHSHVYWYRQLPEEGLKFMVYLQKENIIDESGMPKERFSAEFPKEGPSILRIQQVVRGDSAAYFCASSPPAATGPGYTFGSGTRLTVV.

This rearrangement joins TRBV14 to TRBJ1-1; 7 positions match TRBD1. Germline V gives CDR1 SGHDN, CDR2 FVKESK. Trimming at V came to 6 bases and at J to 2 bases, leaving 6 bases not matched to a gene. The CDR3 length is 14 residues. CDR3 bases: TGTGCCAGCAGGCGACAGGGCCGAAACACTGAAGCTTTCTTT. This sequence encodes CASRRQGRNTEAFF.

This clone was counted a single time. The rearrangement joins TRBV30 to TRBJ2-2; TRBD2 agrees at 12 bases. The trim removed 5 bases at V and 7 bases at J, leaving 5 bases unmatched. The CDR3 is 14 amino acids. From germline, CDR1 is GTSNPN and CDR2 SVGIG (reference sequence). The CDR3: CAWGLAGSHGELFF. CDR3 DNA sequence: TGTGCCTGGGGACTAGCGGGGTCTCACGGGGAGCTGTTTTTT.

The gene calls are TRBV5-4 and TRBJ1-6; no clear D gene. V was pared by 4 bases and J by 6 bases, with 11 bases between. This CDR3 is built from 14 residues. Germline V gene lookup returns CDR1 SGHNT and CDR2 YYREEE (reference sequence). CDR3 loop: CASSLGRSNSPLHF. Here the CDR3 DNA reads TGTGCCAGCAGCCTAGGACGGAGTAATTCACCCCTCCACTTT.

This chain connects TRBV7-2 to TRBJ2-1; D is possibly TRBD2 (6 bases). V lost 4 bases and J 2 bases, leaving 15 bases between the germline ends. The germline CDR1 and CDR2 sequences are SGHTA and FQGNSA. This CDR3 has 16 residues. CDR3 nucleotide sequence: TGTGCCAGCAGCTCGGACCTAGCGAGCCCCTACAATGAGCAGTTCTTC. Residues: CASSSDLASPYNEQFF.

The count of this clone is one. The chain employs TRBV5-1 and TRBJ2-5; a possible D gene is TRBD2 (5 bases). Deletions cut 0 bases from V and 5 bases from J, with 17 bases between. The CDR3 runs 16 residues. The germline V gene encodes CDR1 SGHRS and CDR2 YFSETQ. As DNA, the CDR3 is TGCGCCAGCAGCTTGGTCGGCAGCGGTCTAATTGAGACCCAGTACTTC. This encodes CASSLVGSGLIETQYF.

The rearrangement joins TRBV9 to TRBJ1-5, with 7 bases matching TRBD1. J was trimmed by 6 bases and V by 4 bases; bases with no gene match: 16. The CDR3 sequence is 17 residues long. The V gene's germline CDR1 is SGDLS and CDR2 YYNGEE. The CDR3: CASSSSAGTDLSQPQHF. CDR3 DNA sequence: TGTGCCAGCAGCTCCTCCGCCGGGACAGACTTAAGTCAGCCCCAGCATTTT.

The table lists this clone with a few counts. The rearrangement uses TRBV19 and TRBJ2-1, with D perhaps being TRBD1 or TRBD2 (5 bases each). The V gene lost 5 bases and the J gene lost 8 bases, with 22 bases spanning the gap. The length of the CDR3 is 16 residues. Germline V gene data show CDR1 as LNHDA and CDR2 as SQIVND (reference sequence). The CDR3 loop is CASSGFGTPESDEQFF. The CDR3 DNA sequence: TGTGCCAGTAGTGGGTTCGGGACGCCCGAGAGCGATGAGCAGTTCTTC.

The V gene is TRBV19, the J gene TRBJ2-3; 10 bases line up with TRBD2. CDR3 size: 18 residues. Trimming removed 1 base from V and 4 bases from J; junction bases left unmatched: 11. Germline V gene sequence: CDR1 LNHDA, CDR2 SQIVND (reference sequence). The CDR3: CASSIGPAGGPGPDTQYF. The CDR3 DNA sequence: TGTGCCAGTAGTATAGGCCCAGCGGGAGGGCCCGGGCCAGATACGCAGTATTTT.

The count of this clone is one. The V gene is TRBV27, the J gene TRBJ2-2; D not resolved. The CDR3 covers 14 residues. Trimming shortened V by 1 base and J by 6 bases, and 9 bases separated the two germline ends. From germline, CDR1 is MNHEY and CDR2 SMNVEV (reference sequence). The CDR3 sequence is CASSLWHGPGELFF. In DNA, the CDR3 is TGTGCCAGCAGTTTATGGCATGGCCCCGGGGAGCTGTTTTTT.

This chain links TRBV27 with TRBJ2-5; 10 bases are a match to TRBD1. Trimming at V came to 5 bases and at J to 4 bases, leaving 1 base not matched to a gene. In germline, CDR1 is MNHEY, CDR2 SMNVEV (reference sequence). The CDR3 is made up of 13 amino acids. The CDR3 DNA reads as TGTGCCAGCAGTCGGACAGGGGGAGAGACCCAGTACTTC. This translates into CASSRTGGETQYF.

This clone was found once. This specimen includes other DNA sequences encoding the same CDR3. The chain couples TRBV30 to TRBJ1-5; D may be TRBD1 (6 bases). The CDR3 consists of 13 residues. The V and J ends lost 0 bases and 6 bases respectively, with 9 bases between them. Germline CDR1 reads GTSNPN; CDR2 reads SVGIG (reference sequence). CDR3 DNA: TGTGCCTGGAGTGTACAGGGAGGTCAGCCCCAGCATTTT. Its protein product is CAWSVQGGQPQHF.

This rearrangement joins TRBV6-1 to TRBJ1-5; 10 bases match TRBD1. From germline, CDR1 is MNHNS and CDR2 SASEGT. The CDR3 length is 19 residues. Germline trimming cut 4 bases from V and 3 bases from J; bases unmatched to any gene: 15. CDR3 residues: CASSVEGLGTGVLNQPQHF. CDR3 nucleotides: TGTGCCAGCAGTGTCGAGGGGCTCGGGACAGGGGTCCTCAATCAGCCCCAGCATTTT.